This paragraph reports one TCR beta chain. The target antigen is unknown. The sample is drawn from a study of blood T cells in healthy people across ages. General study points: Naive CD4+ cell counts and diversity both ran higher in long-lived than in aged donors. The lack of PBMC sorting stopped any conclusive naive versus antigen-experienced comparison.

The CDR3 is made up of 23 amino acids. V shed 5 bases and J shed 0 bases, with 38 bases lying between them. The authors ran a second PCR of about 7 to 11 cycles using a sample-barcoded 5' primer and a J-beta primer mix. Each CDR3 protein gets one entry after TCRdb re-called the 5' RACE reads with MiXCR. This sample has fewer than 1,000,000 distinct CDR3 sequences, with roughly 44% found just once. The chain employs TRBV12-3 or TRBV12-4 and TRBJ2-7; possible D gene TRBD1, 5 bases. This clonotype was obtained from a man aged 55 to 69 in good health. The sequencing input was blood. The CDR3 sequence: CASSLQRKYHPHAEDKFSYEQYF. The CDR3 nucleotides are TGTGCCAGCAGTCTTCAAAGGAAGTACCACCCCCACGCCGAGGACAAGTTCTCCTACGAGCAGTACTTC.